The 29 T cell receptor beta chains reported below all come from one sample, sequenced in a study of T cells after yellow fever vaccination. TCRdb independently ran MiXCR on the 5' RACE reads; one entry per CDR3 protein. The sample shows about 580,000 distinct CDR3 sequences, less than 20% of them seen only once. The sample in question was PBMCs, obtained more than 4 days after the first yellow fever vaccination. The receptor source for this set is a man between 18 and 35 years old who received the YFV17D yellow fever vaccine.

The chain combines TRBV5-1 with TRBJ2-2; TRBD1 is a possible D gene (6 bases). The V gene's germline CDR1 is SGHRS and CDR2 YFSETQ. The CDR3 runs to 14 residues. V was cut by 7 bases and J by 0 bases, with 10 bases left in between. This chain's CDR3 is CASRRTANTGELFF. CDR3 nucleotide sequence: TGCGCCAGCCGCCGGACAGCGAACACCGGGGAGCTGTTTTTT. Full variable domain (rest looked up from reference TRBV5-1 and TRBJ2-2): KAGVTQTPRYLIKTRGQQVTLSCSPISGHRSVSWYQQTPGQGLQFLFEYFSETQRNKGNFPGRFSGRQFSNSRSEMNVSTLELGDSALYLCASRRTANTGELFFGEGSRLTVL.

The V and J genes are TRBV4-1 and TRBJ2-5; 8 positions agree with TRBD2. The CDR3 runs 16 residues. The junction had 7 bases not matched to a gene; V was cut back by 2 bases and J by 2 bases. Per germline, CDR1 MGHRA and CDR2 YSYEKL. CDR3 nucleotide sequence: TGCGCCAGCAGCCAACGGAGACAGCGGGGGCAAGAGACCCAGTACTTC. Its protein product is CASSQRRQRGQETQYF.

The J gene is TRBJ2-2, the V gene TRBV7-6; 7 bases line up with TRBD2. Germline V gene lookup returns CDR1 SGHVS and CDR2 FNYEAQ. This CDR3 is built from 15 residues. The junction had 8 bases not matched to a gene; V was cut back by 5 bases and J by 5 bases. The CDR3 protein is CASSPGTTKTGELFF. The CDR3 region has the DNA TGTGCCAGCAGCCCGGGGACTACCAAAACCGGGGAGCTGTTTTTT.

This clonotype was observed a few times. V is TRBV20-1 and J is TRBJ2-1, with 9 bases that match TRBD1. Germline V gives CDR1 DFQATT, CDR2 SNEGSKA (reference sequence). This CDR3 has 14 amino acids. V dropped 5 bases and J dropped 4; count of bases not matched to a gene: 6. The CDR3 region is CSALTGGAYNEQFF. The CDR3 bases are TGCAGTGCTCTTACAGGGGGCGCGTACAATGAGCAGTTCTTC.

The chain carries TRBV12-3 or TRBV12-4 and TRBJ2-2; D is undetermined. The CDR3 runs 13 residues. The germline V and J ends were trimmed by 2 bases and 5 bases, with 6 bases remaining between them. In DNA, the CDR3 is TGTGCCAGCAGTTTAATGCAGACCGGGGAGCTGTTTTTT. Protein product: CASSLMQTGELFF.

This clonotype was detected a few times. The J gene is TRBJ1-4, the V gene TRBV7-2; perhaps TRBD1 as D (5 bases). Deletions cut 4 bases from V and 8 bases from J, with 11 bases between. The CDR3 is 13 amino acids. The germline V gene has CDR1 SGHTA and CDR2 FQGNSA. In nucleotides, the CDR3 is TGTGCCAGCAGCTCGGACACTGCGGAAAAACTGTTTTTT. Translating it yields CASSSDTAEKLFF.

The CDR3 here is CASSGGAVVDTQYF. The CDR3 DNA reads as TGTGCCAGTAGCGGGGGGGCCGTTGTAGATACGCAGTATTTT. The chain combines TRBV19 with TRBJ2-3; 8 bases are shared with TRBD2. The germline CDR1 and CDR2 sequences are LNHDA and SQIVND (reference sequence). This CDR3 is 14 amino acids long. With V trimmed by 6 bases and J by 5 bases, 7 bases remained unmatched.

The table lists this clonotype with a few counts. The gene calls are TRBV7-2 and TRBJ1-1, with unresolved D. The CDR3 is 12 residues long. Germline assignment: CDR1 SGHTA and CDR2 FQGNSA. The V gene lost 5 bases and the J gene lost 7 bases, with 11 bases spanning the gap. Here the CDR3 reads CASSQSRVEAFF. In DNA form, the CDR3 reads TGTGCCAGCAGCCAATCTAGGGTTGAAGCTTTCTTT.

A few counts support this clonotype. The J gene is TRBJ2-3, the V gene TRBV5-1; D tentatively reads TRBD1 or TRBD2 (5 bases each). V was shortened by 0 bases and J by 2 bases, with 13 bases between the two germline ends. This CDR3 contains 16 residues. Germline lookup yields CDR1 SGHRS and CDR2 YFSETQ. CDR3 region: CASSLDFRDLTDTQYF. The CDR3 region has the DNA TGCGCCAGCAGCTTGGACTTTAGGGACCTCACAGATACGCAGTATTTT.

This chain connects TRBV28 to TRBJ2-6, with 10 bases fitting TRBD1. V trimming: 6 bases; J trimming: 8 bases; junction bases outside the gene matches: 1. CDR1 is MDHEN, CDR2 SYDVKM, per germline. This CDR3 spans 13 amino acids. In DNA form, the CDR3 reads TGTGCCAGCAGGGGACAGGGGTCCAACGTCCTGACTTTC. Protein product: CASRGQGSNVLTF.

This clonotype was detected a few times. The V and J genes are TRBV7-2 and TRBJ2-4, with D possibly being TRBD1 (5 bases). V gave up 0 bases and J gave up 9 bases, with 18 bases separating them. CDR3 length equals 16 residues. Germline lookup yields CDR1 SGHTA and CDR2 FQGNSA. The CDR3 region has the DNA TGTGCCAGCAGCTTAGCGCACGGGCAGGGTTTGGGCATTCAGTACTTC. It specifies CASSLAHGQGLGIQYF.

The chain combines TRBV9 with TRBJ2-7; TRBD1 matches at 9 bases. The CDR3 totals 14 residues. Germline assignment: CDR1 SGDLS and CDR2 YYNGEE. Trimming at V came to 3 bases and at J to 7 bases, leaving 8 bases not matched to a gene. As DNA, the CDR3 is TGTGCCAGCAGCGAGGGACAGGGCAGGGAGGAGCAGTACTTC. It codes for CASSEGQGREEQYF.

This clonotype was counted a few times. This chain joins TRBV6-5 and TRBJ2-2, with 11 bases aligning to TRBD2. CDR3 length equals 14 residues. Trimming removed 5 bases from V and 5 bases from J; junction bases left unmatched: 1. Germline V gives CDR1 MNHEY, CDR2 SVGAGI. The DNA for the CDR3 is TGTGCCAGCAGTACTAGCGGGGGTACCGGGGAGCTGTTTTTT. Translated, it gives CASSTSGGTGELFF.

V usage is TRBV20-1 and J usage is TRBJ1-1; no clear D gene. The CDR3 has 15 residues. Trimming shortened V by 0 bases and J by 1 base, and 12 bases separated the two germline ends. Germline V gives CDR1 DFQATT, CDR2 SNEGSKA (reference sequence). CDR3 sequence: CSARDFSAANTEAFF. For the CDR3, the DNA is TGCAGTGCTAGAGATTTTTCGGCAGCGAACACTGAAGCTTTCTTT.

There are a few counts of this clonotype. The chain is built from TRBV20-1 and TRBJ2-5; 8 nucleotides match TRBD2. J gave up 1 base and V 1 base, and 2 bases lay outside the gene matches. This CDR3 region has 14 residues. The germline V gene has CDR1 DFQATT and CDR2 SNEGSKA (reference sequence). CDR3 nucleotides: TGCAGTGCTAGAGGACTAGCGTTCCAAGAGACCCAGTACTTC. It encodes CSARGLAFQETQYF.

This clonotype was observed a few times. The rearrangement uses TRBV7-9 and TRBJ2-1, with 12 bases that match TRBD1. V lost 4 bases, J lost 5 bases, and 3 bases stayed unmatched. The CDR3 sequence is 15 residues long. Germline V CDR1 and CDR2: SEHNR, FQNEAQ (reference sequence). CDR3 in amino acids: CASSWGQGADNEQFF. As DNA, the CDR3 is TGTGCCAGCAGCTGGGGACAGGGGGCGGACAATGAGCAGTTCTTC.

This clonotype has just a few counts. V is TRBV6-2 or TRBV6-3 and J is TRBJ2-1; D might be TRBD2 (6 bases). The V and J ends lost 1 base and 4 bases respectively, with 8 bases between them. The V gene's germline CDR1 is MNHEY and CDR2 SVGEGT. CDR3 length: 14 amino acids. CDR3 DNA: TGTGCCAGCAGTTACTTCGGGGGTTACAATGAGCAGTTCTTC. It specifies CASSYFGGYNEQFF.

This clonotype was observed a few times. The chain links TRBV29-1 to TRBJ2-3; D is unresolved. The germline V gene encodes CDR1 SQVTM and CDR2 ANQGSEA. This CDR3 comprises 13 residues. V gave up 4 bases and J gave up 2 bases, with 10 bases separating them. The CDR3 here is CSVGPRLTDTQYF. Written as DNA, the CDR3 is TGCAGCGTTGGTCCCAGGCTCACAGATACGCAGTATTTT.

This clonotype was picked up many times. V usage is TRBV12-3 or TRBV12-4 and J usage is TRBJ2-3, with 7 nucleotides matching TRBD1. The V segment lost 10 bases and the J segment 4 bases; nucleotides outside the gene matches: 14. The CDR3 covers 15 residues. CDR3 sequence (DNA): TGTGCCACCGGAGGAAGGGGGCGATTTGCAGATACGCAGTATTTT. It encodes CATGGRGRFADTQYF.

The rearrangement links TRBV10-3 to TRBJ2-5; no clear D. The CDR3 length is 15 residues. Germline loops: CDR1 ENHRY, CDR2 SYGVKD. With 0 bases removed from V and 5 bases from J, the gap between germline ends came to 13 bases. The CDR3 loop is CAISESMKIRETQYF. The CDR3 bases are TGTGCCATCAGTGAGTCGATGAAAATTCGCGAGACCCAGTACTTC.

This clonotype came up many times. V is TRBV5-1 and J is TRBJ1-1; 9 bases are shared with TRBD1. CDR1 is SGHRS, CDR2 YFSETQ, per germline. The CDR3 is 14 amino acids. V trimming: 1 base; J trimming: 4 bases; junction bases outside the gene matches: 2. The CDR3 DNA follows: TGCGCCAGCAGCTTGACAGGGGGCCTCACTGAAGCTTTCTTT. Its protein is CASSLTGGLTEAFF.

The chain combines TRBV7-2 with TRBJ1-2, with D unresolved. Per germline, CDR1 SGHTA and CDR2 FQGNSA. V was cut by 5 bases and J by 1 base, with 8 bases left in between. The CDR3 contains 13 residues. The DNA of the CDR3 is TGTGCCAGCAGCCACACCAATAACTATGGCTACACCTTC. Translation gives CASSHTNNYGYTF.

The rearrangement links TRBV7-6 to TRBJ2-1; 12 bases match TRBD2. CDR1 is SGHVS, CDR2 FNYEAQ, per germline. The CDR3 has 16 amino acids. V lost 5 bases to trimming and J lost 2 bases; unmatched junction nucleotides: 4. Written as DNA, the CDR3 is TGTGCCAGCAGCCTCAGGACTAGCGGGGCCTACAATGAGCAGTTCTTC. Amino acid sequence: CASSLRTSGAYNEQFF.

This clonotype was counted only a few times. The genes are TRBV5-1 and TRBJ2-3; 7 bases map to TRBD2. V lost 4 bases to trimming and J lost 5 bases; unmatched junction nucleotides: 7. Germline values: CDR1 SGHRS, CDR2 YFSETQ. The CDR3 length is 14 residues. CDR3 sequence: CASSGGGPGDTQYF. CDR3 in DNA: TGCGCCAGCAGCGGCGGGGGTCCCGGAGATACGCAGTATTTT.

This clonotype was picked up a small number of times. This chain joins TRBV27 and TRBJ2-2, with 13 bases fitting TRBD2. CDR3 size: 14 residues. Germline assignment: CDR1 MNHEY and CDR2 SMNVEV (reference sequence). The ends lost 6 bases at V and 5 bases at J; junction bases unmatched: 0. The CDR3 DNA is TGTGCCAGCAGGGGACTAGCGGGAACCGGGGAGCTGTTTTTT. As protein: CASRGLAGTGELFF.

This clonotype was detected a few times. The V call is TRBV4-3, the J call TRBJ2-7, with 9 positions matching TRBD2. Germline lookup yields CDR1 LGHNA and CDR2 YSLEER. V dropped 0 bases and J dropped 2; count of bases not matched to a gene: 8. This CDR3 comprises 17 residues. The CDR3 loop is CASSQDRLAGRPYEQYF. CDR3 sequence (DNA): TGCGCCAGCAGCCAAGACCGGCTAGCGGGGCGGCCCTACGAGCAGTACTTC.

This clonotype was observed a handful of times. The chain carries TRBV6-1 and TRBJ1-2; D ambiguous. The CDR3 extends over 15 amino acids. The V gene lost 0 bases and the J gene lost 0 bases, with 8 bases spanning the gap. CDR1 is MNHNS and CDR2 is SASEGT in the germline V gene. CDR3 protein: CASSEATGPNYGYTF. The CDR3 region has the DNA TGTGCCAGCAGTGAAGCGACGGGCCCTAACTATGGCTACACCTTC.

The chain links TRBV4-2 to TRBJ1-6; TRBD1 is a possible D gene (6 bases). CDR1 LGHNA and CDR2 YNFKEQ come from the germline V gene. Trimming cost V 0 bases and J 9 bases, with 18 bases left between them. CDR3 length equals 17 residues. CDR3 region: CASSQEPHRELGSPLHF. In nucleotides, the CDR3 is TGTGCCAGCAGCCAAGAGCCGCACAGGGAGTTGGGTTCACCCCTCCACTTT.

Only a few counts were recorded for this clonotype. V and J are TRBV12-3 or TRBV12-4 and TRBJ1-5; 9 bases align to TRBD1. Trimming cost V 4 bases and J 2 bases; bases outside gene matches: 9. This CDR3 is 17 amino acids long. The CDR3 spells CASSSGQGGGGNQPQHF. In DNA, the CDR3 is TGTGCCAGCAGTTCGGGACAGGGAGGGGGGGGCAATCAGCCCCAGCATTTT.